This TCR beta chain was captured by sequencing in a study of monozygotic twins with cystic fibrosis. The V and J ends lost 2 bases and 6 bases respectively, with 10 bases between them. Germline lookup yields CDR1 MNHEY and CDR2 SMNVEV (reference sequence). This CDR3 has 14 amino acids. Study-wide results and limits: Unrelated CF individuals shared fewer identical clonotypes than monozygotic CF twins. V usage most resembled the co-twin in 13 of 16 pairs.

Only in-frame clones appear in the TCRdb table, and some are missing; sequencing was by immunoSEQ multiplex PCR. The profile shows a few thousand clones, around 96% of them singletons. Concerning this clone itself: As yet, its antigen is unknown.

The rearrangement uses TRBV27 and TRBJ2-2; no reliable D call. Sequencing input: blood. This TCR came from a boy aged 2-15 years with cystic fibrosis. CDR3 residues: CASSLLSVAGELFF. CDR3 DNA sequence: TGTGCCAGCAGTTTACTGTCAGTGGCCGGGGAGCTGTTTTTT.